These 20 T cell receptor beta chains came from one sample sequenced in a study of T cell clonality in common variable immunodeficiency. Clones were read by immunoSEQ multiplex PCR, and TCRdb kept only the in-frame ones, dropping some. The sample has approximately 60,000 clones, none seen only once. Sample: peripheral blood mononuclear cells. Receptors originate from a person aged 18 to 69 in good health.

This clone appeared many times. The missing CDR3 end, 3 residues past where the read stops, is filled in from the germline J gene. The chain uses TRBV2 and TRBJ2-7; 7 nucleotides agree with TRBD2. Germline lookup yields CDR1 SNHLY and CDR2 FYNNEI. Unmatched junction bases numbered 10, after V lost 9 bases and J lost 5 bases. The CDR3 has 13 amino acids. The DNA read from the CDR3 is TGTGCCAGTGAGCGGGAAAAGGGTAACGAG. Protein product: CASEREKGNE. The entire CDR3 protein reads CASEREKGNEQYF.

There are many counts of this clone. The read ends 3 residues early relative to the CDR3; the germline J gene fills the gap. The same CDR3 arises from other DNA sequences in this sample as well. The J gene is TRBJ2-5, the V gene TRBV11-2; D may be TRBD2 (5 bases). Deletions cut 0 bases from V and 1 base from J, with 9 bases between. The germline V gene has CDR1 SGHAT and CDR2 FQNNGV. The CDR3 runs 15 residues. The CDR3 spells CASSLEERSQETQYF. CDR3 DNA, as far as it was read: TGTGCCAGCAGCTTAGAAGAGCGGTCCCAAGAGACC.

This clone appeared many times. From the germline J gene comes the end of the CDR3, since the read stops 3 residues before it. V usage is TRBV13 and J usage is TRBJ1-6; possible D gene TRBD1, 5 bases. The CDR3 loop spans 14 amino acids. Germline V gives CDR1 PRHDT, CDR2 FYEKMQ (reference sequence). V lost 0 bases, J lost 8 bases, and 8 bases lay in between. CDR3 sequence: CASSLGGAYSPLHF. Incomplete CDR3 DNA: TGTGCCAGCAGCTTAGGAGGGGCATATTCACCC.

This clone was observed at least ten times. The read gets to within 3 residues of the CDR3 end, and the germline J gene fills in the rest. This chain connects TRBV5-1 to TRBJ2-3; 8 bases match TRBD1. The CDR3 covers 15 residues. Germline V lookup: CDR1 SGHRS, CDR2 YFSETQ. The CDR3: CASRFGDRLQETQYF. Partial CDR3 DNA: TGCGCCAGCAGATTTGGGGACAGGCTACAAGAGACG. Supplemented by reference TRBV5-1 and TRBJ2-3, the full variable domain reads KAGVTQTPRYLIKTRGQQVTLSCSPISGHRSVSWYQQTPGQGLQFLFEYFSETQRNKGNFPGRFSGRQFSNSRSEMNVSTLELGDSALYLCASRFGDRLQETQYFGPGTRLTVL.

A word on this clone: The CDR3 end falls 3 residues outside the read, so it is completed with the germline J gene. The rearrangement links TRBV7-2 to TRBJ1-2; D might be TRBD1 (5 bases). Germline loops: CDR1 SGHTA, CDR2 FQGNSA. There are 15 residues in the CDR3. CDR3 DNA, as far as it was read: TGTGCCAGCAGCTGGGGACTAGCGGTCTACAATGAC. It yields the protein CASSWGLAVYND. The whole CDR3 sequence reads CASSWGLAVYNDYTF.

This clone was found a few times. Read sequence stops 3 residues before the CDR3 end, and the germline J gene provides the missing end. This sequence joins TRBV19 and TRBJ1-6; D perhaps matches TRBD1 (6 bases). Per the germline V gene, CDR1 is LNHDA and CDR2 is SQIVND (reference sequence). This CDR3 has 14 residues. Trimming stripped 3 bases from V and 7 bases from J, with 10 bases between. CDR3 region: CASSMGGTNSPLHF. CDR3 DNA (partial): TGTGCCAGTAGTATGGGTGGGACAAATTCACCC.

Turning to this clone: The read falls 3 residues short of the CDR3 end, and the missing part is taken from the germline J gene. The chain couples TRBV6-1 to TRBJ2-3, with 7 bases lining up with TRBD2. J was trimmed by 0 bases and V by 2 bases; bases with no gene match: 5. The CDR3 runs to 16 residues. The V gene's germline CDR1 is MNHNS and CDR2 SASEGT. CDR3 in amino acids: CASSELAGDSTDTQYF. The sequenced CDR3 bases are TGTGCCAGCAGTGAACTGGCGGGGGATAGCACAGATACG.

This clone was counted at least ten times. Sequence at one end of the junction differs from germline and may be a read error. The observed sequence ends 3 residues before the CDR3 terminus, with the missing tail filled in from the germline J gene. V is TRBV4-2 and J is TRBJ2-3; weak D call: TRBD1 (6 bases). CDR3 length: 14 amino acids. CDR1 is LGHNA, CDR2 YNFKEQ, per germline. The covered CDR3 bases are TGCGCCAGCAGCCAAGATATGGGGGCTGATACG. It yields the protein CASSQDMGADT. The entire CDR3 protein is CASSQDMGADTQYF.

This clone appeared many times. The CDR3 goes on 3 residues after the read ends, and that part is filled in from the germline J gene. This chain connects TRBV12-3 or TRBV12-4 to TRBJ2-5, with TRBD1 identical over 8 bases. V was clipped by 4 bases and J by 2 bases; unmatched bases: 6. This CDR3 spans 15 amino acids. The sequenced part of the CDR3 DNA is TGTGCCAGCAGTTCGGACAGGGTGGGTCAAGAGACC. As protein: CASSSDRVGQET. The complete CDR3 reads CASSSDRVGQETQYF.

This clone has at least ten counts. The read ends 3 residues shy of where the CDR3 ends; the end is completed using the germline J gene. This chain joins TRBV5-1 and TRBJ1-2, with a possible D match to TRBD1 (5 bases). V was pared by 3 bases and J by 0 bases, with 9 bases between. The germline V gene encodes CDR1 SGHRS and CDR2 YFSETQ. The CDR3 totals 14 residues. Incomplete CDR3 DNA: TGCGCCAGCAGCTCTGACAGAGCTAACTATGGC. Its protein product is CASSSDRANYG. The whole CDR3 sequence is CASSSDRANYGYTF. Drawing the rest from reference TRBV5-1 and TRBJ1-2, the complete variable domain is KAGVTQTPRYLIKTRGQQVTLSCSPISGHRSVSWYQQTPGQGLQFLFEYFSETQRNKGNFPGRFSGRQFSNSRSEMNVSTLELGDSALYLCASSSDRANYGYTFGSGTRLTVV.

The sample holds many counts of this clone. The sequenced fragment ends 3 residues before the CDR3 boundary, so the rest is inferred from the germline J gene. V usage is TRBV9 and J usage is TRBJ1-4; TRBD1 agrees at 7 bases. Trimming took 3 bases from V and 1 from J; bases not matched to a gene: 3. The CDR3 totals 15 residues. Germline CDR1 is SGDLS and CDR2 is YYNGEE. The DNA read from the CDR3 is TGTGCCAGCAGCGGGAGGGACAGAACTAATGAAAAA. It yields the protein CASSGRDRTNEK. The whole CDR3 sequence reads CASSGRDRTNEKLFF.

This clone was detected many times. The read gets to within 3 residues of the CDR3 end, and the germline J gene fills in the rest. The chain uses TRBV6-1 and TRBJ1-4; D is possibly TRBD1 (5 bases). The CDR3 loop spans 15 amino acids. From germline, CDR1 is MNHNS and CDR2 SASEGT. The CDR3: CASSEDGGSPGKLFF. CDR3 DNA, as far as it was read: TGTGCCAGCAGTGAAGACGGGGGGAGCCCAGGGAAA.

In this sample, this clone turned up many times. The CDR3 goes on 3 residues after the read ends, and that part is filled in from the germline J gene. This rearrangement joins TRBV7-9 to TRBJ2-5, with D perhaps matching TRBD1 (5 bases). V lost 3 bases, J lost 0 bases, and 11 bases lay in between. This CDR3 spans 15 amino acids. CDR1 and CDR2 (germline): SEHNR, FQNEAQ (reference sequence). The sequenced CDR3 bases are TGTGCCAGCAGCTTCCCCTCAGGGAACCAAGAGACC. As protein: CASSFPSGNQET. The full CDR3 reads CASSFPSGNQETQYF.

This clone has at least ten counts. The read ends 3 residues shy of where the CDR3 ends; the end is completed using the germline J gene. The chain recombines TRBV6-1 with TRBJ2-4; 9 positions match TRBD1. V shed 4 bases, J shed 4 bases, and the junction held 5 bases outside the gene matches. From germline, CDR1 is MNHNS and CDR2 SASEGT. This CDR3 has 15 amino acids. The DNA read from the CDR3 is TGTGCCAGCAGTGGAGACAGGGGGTGGAAAAACATT. Its protein is CASSGDRGWKNI. The full CDR3 protein is CASSGDRGWKNIQYF.

This clone was detected many times. Read coverage stops 3 residues before the CDR3 terminus; the germline J gene supplies the remainder. The gene calls are TRBV18 and TRBJ2-5, with D hard to call. Germline CDR1 reads KGHSH; CDR2 reads LQKENI. There are 12 residues in the CDR3. The V gene lost 4 bases and the J gene lost 5 bases, with 8 bases spanning the gap. The covered CDR3 bases are TGTGCCAGCTCACGTCTCGGGGAGACC. Protein product: CASSRLGET. The full CDR3 protein reads CASSRLGETQYF.

This clone was detected ten times or more. The read halts 3 residues ahead of the CDR3 end, with the missing end drawn from the germline J gene. V usage is TRBV5-1 and J usage is TRBJ1-6, with unresolved D. The germline V gene has CDR1 SGHRS and CDR2 YFSETQ. V shed 1 base and J shed 8 bases, with 7 bases lying between them. The length of the CDR3 is 13 residues. The CDR3 here is CASSLSGYSPLHF. Partial CDR3 DNA: TGCGCCAGCAGCTTGTCGGGGTATTCACCC.

This clone came up a few times. The read ends 3 residues shy of where the CDR3 ends; the end is completed using the germline J gene. The chain combines TRBV18 with TRBJ2-5; the D is unclear. This CDR3 comprises 12 residues. V gave up 3 bases and J gave up 2 bases, with 4 bases separating them. CDR1 is KGHSH, CDR2 LQKENI, per germline. Incomplete CDR3 DNA: TGTGCCAGCTCACCTCAACAAGAGACC. This gives the protein CASSPQQET. The full CDR3 reads CASSPQQETQYF.

Ten or more counts support this clone. CDR3 DNA (partial): TGTGCCAGCAGACCGACAGGGATGTACGAG. Translating gives CASRPTGMYE. The whole CDR3 protein is CASRPTGMYEQYF. The chain is built from TRBV3-1 (or the pseudogene TRBV3-2) and TRBJ2-7, with 7 bases identical to TRBD1. Coverage ceases 3 residues before the CDR3 finishes, and the germline J gene fills in the end. The CDR3 covers 13 residues. The V and J ends lost 6 bases and 4 bases, in that order; junction bases with no gene match: 6. Germline V gene lookup returns CDR1 LGHDT and CDR2 YNNKEL (reference sequence).

This clone was counted many times. Read data end 3 residues before the CDR3 end; the end is taken from the germline J gene. The chain joins TRBV5-1 to TRBJ2-3; TRBD2 agrees at 8 bases. Germline V gene lookup returns CDR1 SGHRS and CDR2 YFSETQ. There are 16 residues in the CDR3. The junction had 6 bases not matched to a gene; V was cut back by 2 bases and J by 1 base. The CDR3: CASSFGASGRTDTQYF. Incomplete CDR3 DNA: TGCGCCAGCAGCTTTGGGGCTAGCGGGCGCACAGATACG.

At least ten counts were recorded for this clone. The DNA ends 3 residues before the CDR3 does, and the rest of the CDR3 is filled in from the germline J gene. The rearrangement joins TRBV10-1 to TRBJ2-7, with 9 bases that match TRBD2. The CDR3 runs 14 residues. The trim removed 4 bases at V and 3 bases at J, leaving 4 bases unmatched. CDR1 and CDR2 from the germline V gene are WNHNN and SYGVQD (reference sequence). CDR3 bases read: TGCGCCAGCAGTGGTAGTAGCGGGAGCTACGAG. Residues: CASSGSSGSYE. The full CDR3 is CASSGSSGSYEQYF.